This entry is about one T cell receptor beta chain. Its cognate antigen is unknown. This sample is drawn from a study of cytomegalovirus exposure and HLA in healthy donors. Findings and limits, study-wide: One later analysis reportedly identified an Asian-associated ancestry cluster that showed fewer N-insertions than the roughly 600-donor mean.

In the PCR, 60 Vbeta and 13 Jbeta primers were used. Data came from immunoSEQ multiplex PCR; TCRdb stores just in-frame clones and leaves some out. The table lists 100,000 to 150,000 clones, more than 70% of them singletons, with approximately 3.8% in the top ten. Per germline, CDR1 MDHEN and CDR2 SYDVKM. V trimming: 6 bases; J trimming: 8 bases; junction bases outside the gene matches: 13. The CDR3 is 15 residues long. The rearrangement links TRBV28 to TRBJ1-2, with 9 bases aligning to TRBD1. This TCR was recovered from a man aged 25 to 45 in good health and CMV-seronegative. Material for sequencing was PBMCs. The CDR3 loop is CASSQTGTGRGGYTF. The CDR3 nucleotides are TGTGCCAGCAGCCAAACCGGGACAGGGAGGGGAGGCTACACCTTC.